The present TCR beta chain was sequenced within a study of blood T cell repertoires in COVID-19. On the study more broadly: Spain, Italy and the United States supplied samples that represented acute and convalescent COVID-19. T cells, B-cell-depleted T cells, or PBMCs provided the cDNA or gDNA that served as material.

Original methodology: It was from reference gene primer amplification that nucleated cell counts were estimated. This table comes from immunoSEQ multiplex PCR, and its TCRdb copy is limited to in-frame clones, with some not included. Clone size and V and J calls were adopted from that table, with D and trimming inferred from the DNA. The data contain approximately 320,000 clones, roughly 85% of them seen just once; the ten biggest clones take up 7.2%. Germline lookup yields CDR1 SNHLY and CDR2 FYNNEI. The CDR3 is 15 amino acids. V gave up 4 bases and J gave up 3 bases, with 13 bases separating them. V gene TRBV2 combines with J gene TRBJ2-1; D unresolved. Source material: peripheral blood. The receptor's source is a human donor in a cohort sampled during active COVID-19. Written as DNA, the CDR3 is TGTGCCAGCAGTGCCCGCCAGGTGCTCTACAATGAGCAGTTCTTC. It encodes CASSARQVLYNEQFF.